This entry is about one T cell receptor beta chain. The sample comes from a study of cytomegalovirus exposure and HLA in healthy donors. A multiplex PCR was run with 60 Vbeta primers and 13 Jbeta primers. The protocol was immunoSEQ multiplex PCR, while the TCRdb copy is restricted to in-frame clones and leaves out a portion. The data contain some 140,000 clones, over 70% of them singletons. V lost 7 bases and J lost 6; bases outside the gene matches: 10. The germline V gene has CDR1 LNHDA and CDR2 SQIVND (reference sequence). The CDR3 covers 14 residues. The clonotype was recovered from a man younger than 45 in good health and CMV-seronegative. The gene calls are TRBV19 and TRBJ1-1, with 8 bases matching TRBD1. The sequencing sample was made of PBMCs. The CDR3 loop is CASIPYRGGSEAFF. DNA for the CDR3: TGTGCCAGTATCCCCTACAGGGGGGGATCTGAAGCTTTCTTT.